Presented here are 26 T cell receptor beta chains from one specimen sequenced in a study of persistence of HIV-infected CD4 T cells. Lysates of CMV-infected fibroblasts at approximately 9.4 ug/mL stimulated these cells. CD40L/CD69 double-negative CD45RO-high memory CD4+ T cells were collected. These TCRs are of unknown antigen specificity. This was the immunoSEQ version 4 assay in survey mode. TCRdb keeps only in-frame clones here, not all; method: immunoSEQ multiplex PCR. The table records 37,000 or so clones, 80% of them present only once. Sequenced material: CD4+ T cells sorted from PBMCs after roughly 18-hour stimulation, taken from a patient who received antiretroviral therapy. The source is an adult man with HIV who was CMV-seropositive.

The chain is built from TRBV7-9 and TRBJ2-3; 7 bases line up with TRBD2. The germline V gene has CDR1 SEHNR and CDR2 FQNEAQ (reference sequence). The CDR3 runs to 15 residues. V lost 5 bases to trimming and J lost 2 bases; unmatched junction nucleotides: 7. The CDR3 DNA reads TGTGCCAGCAGCCCCGGGGGGAGCCACACAGATACGCAGTATTTT. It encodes CASSPGGSHTDTQYF.

For the CDR3, the DNA is TGTGCCAGCGCAAGCGGGGGGGCCTTATACAATGAGCAGTTCTTC. It codes for CASASGGALYNEQFF. The chain combines TRBV7-8 with TRBJ2-1, with TRBD2 identical over 10 bases. The CDR3 totals 15 residues. CDR1 is SGHVS, CDR2 FQNEAQ, per germline. J lost 4 bases, V lost 8 bases, and 8 bases had no gene match.

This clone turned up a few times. The CDR3 loop reads CASSFRDREYEQYF. The DNA of the CDR3 is TGTGCCAGCAGCTTCCGGGACAGGGAATACGAGCAGTACTTC. The chain is built from TRBV7-9 and TRBJ2-7; 9 positions match TRBD1. The CDR3 covers 14 residues. Trimming removed 3 bases from V and 4 bases from J; junction bases left unmatched: 4. Germline V gene data show CDR1 as SEHNR and CDR2 as FQNEAQ (reference sequence).

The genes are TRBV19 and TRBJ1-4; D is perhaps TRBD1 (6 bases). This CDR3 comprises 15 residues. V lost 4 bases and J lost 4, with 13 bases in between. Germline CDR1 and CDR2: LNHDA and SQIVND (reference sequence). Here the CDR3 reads CASSNSGGYNEKLFF. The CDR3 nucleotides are TGTGCCAGTAGTAACTCCGGGGGCTATAATGAAAAACTGTTTTTT.

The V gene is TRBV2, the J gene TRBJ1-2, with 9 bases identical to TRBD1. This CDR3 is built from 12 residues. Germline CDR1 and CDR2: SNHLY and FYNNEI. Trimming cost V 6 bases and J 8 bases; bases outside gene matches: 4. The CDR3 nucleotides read TGTGCCAGCAGACAGGGGGCGGAGGGCTACACCTTC. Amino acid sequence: CASRQGAEGYTF.

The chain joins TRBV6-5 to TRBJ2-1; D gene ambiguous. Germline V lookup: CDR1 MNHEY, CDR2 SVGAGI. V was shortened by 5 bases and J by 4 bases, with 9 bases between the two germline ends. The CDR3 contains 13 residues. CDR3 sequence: CASSRAAYNEQFF. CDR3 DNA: TGTGCCAGCAGTCGGGCCGCGTACAATGAGCAGTTCTTC.

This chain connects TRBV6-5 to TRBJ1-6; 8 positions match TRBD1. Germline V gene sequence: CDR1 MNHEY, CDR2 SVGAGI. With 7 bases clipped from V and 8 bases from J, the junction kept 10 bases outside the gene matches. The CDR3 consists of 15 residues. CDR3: CASNPGDRFHSPLHF. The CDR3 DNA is TGTGCCAGCAACCCCGGGGACAGGTTTCATTCACCCCTCCACTTT.

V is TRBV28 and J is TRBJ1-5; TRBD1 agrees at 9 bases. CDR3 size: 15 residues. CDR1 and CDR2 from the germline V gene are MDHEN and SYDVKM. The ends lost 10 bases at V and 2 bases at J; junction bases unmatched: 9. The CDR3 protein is CATKQGAPGNQPQHF. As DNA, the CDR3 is TGTGCCACTAAACAGGGGGCGCCGGGCAATCAGCCCCAGCATTTT.

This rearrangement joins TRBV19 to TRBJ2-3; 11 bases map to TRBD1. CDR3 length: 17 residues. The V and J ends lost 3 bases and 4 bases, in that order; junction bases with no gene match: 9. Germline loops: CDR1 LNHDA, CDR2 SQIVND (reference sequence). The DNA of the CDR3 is TGTGCCAGTAGTATGAGGTTGGGACAGGGGGGAGCAGATACGCAGTATTTT. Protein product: CASSMRLGQGGADTQYF.

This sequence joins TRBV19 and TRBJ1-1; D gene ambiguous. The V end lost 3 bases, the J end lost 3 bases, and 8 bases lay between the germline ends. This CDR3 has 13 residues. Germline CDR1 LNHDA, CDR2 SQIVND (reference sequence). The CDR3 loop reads CASSIGQHTEAFF. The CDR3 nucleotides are TGTGCCAGTAGTATCGGGCAGCACACTGAAGCTTTCTTT.

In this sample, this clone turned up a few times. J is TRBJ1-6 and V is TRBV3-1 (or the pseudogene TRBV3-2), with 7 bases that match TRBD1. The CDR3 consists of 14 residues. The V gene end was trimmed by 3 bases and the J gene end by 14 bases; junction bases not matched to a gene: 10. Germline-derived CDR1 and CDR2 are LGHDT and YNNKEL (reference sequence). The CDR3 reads CASSQAGGPGALHF. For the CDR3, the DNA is TGTGCCAGCAGCCAGGCAGGGGGGCCGGGGGCCCTCCACTTT.

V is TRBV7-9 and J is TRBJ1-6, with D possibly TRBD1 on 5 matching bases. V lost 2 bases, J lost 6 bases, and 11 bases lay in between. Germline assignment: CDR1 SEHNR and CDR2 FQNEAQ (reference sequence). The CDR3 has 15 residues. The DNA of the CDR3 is TGTGCCAGCAGCTTACAGGGAAACCCTAATTCACCCCTCCACTTT. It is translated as CASSLQGNPNSPLHF.

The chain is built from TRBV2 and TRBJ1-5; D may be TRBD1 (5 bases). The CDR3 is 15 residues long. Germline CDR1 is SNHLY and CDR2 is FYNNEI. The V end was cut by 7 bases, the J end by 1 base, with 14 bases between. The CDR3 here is CASTRTGGSNQPQHF. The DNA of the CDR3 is TGTGCCAGCACCAGGACTGGGGGGAGCAATCAGCCCCAGCATTTT.

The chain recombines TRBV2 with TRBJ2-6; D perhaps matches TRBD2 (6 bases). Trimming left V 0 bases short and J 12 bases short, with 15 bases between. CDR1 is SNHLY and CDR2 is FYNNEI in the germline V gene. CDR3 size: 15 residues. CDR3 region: CASSEAPGEAPVLTF. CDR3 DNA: TGTGCCAGCAGTGAAGCTCCCGGGGAGGCCCCCGTCCTGACTTTC.

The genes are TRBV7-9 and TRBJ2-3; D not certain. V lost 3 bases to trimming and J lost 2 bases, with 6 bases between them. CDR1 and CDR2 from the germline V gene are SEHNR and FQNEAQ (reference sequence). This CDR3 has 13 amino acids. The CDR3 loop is CASSFGITDTQYF. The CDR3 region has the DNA TGTGCCAGCAGCTTTGGGATCACAGATACGCAGTATTTT.

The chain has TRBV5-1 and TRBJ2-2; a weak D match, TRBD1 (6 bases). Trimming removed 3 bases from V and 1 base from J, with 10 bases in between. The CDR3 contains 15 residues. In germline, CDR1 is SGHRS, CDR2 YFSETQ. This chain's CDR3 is CASSSLQGNTGELFF. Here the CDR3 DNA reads TGCGCCAGCAGCTCTTTACAGGGGAACACCGGGGAGCTGTTTTTT.

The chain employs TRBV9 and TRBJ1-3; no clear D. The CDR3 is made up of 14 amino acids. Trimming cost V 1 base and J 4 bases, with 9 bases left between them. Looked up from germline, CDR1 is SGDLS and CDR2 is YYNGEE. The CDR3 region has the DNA TGTGCCAGCAGCGTAAGCAATCACGGAAACACCATATATTTT. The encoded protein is CASSVSNHGNTIYF.

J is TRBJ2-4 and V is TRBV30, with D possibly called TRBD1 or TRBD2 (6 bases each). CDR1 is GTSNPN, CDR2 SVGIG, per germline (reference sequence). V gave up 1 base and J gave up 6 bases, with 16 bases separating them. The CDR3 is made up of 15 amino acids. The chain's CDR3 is CAWSARGPDRNIQYF. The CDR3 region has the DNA TGTGCCTGGAGTGCTCGGGGGCCAGACAGAAACATTCAGTACTTC.

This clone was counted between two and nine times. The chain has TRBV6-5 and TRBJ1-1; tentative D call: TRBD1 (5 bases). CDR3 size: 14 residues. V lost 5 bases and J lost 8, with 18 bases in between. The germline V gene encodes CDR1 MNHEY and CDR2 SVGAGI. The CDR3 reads CASSIERARGEAFF. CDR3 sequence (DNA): TGTGCCAGCAGTATCGAACGGGCTCGGGGGGAAGCTTTCTTT.

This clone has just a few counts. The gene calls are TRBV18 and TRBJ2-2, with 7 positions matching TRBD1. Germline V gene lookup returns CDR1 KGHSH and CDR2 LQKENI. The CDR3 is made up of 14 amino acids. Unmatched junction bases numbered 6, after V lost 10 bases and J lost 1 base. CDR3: CATEGARNTGELFF. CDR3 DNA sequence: TGTGCCACCGAGGGGGCGAGGAACACCGGGGAGCTGTTTTTT.

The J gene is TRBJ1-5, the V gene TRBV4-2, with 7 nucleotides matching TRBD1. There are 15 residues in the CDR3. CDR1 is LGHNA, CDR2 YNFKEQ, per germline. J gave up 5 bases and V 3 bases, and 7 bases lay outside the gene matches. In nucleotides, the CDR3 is TGTGCCAGCAGCCAGGCAAGGACAGGATATCAGCCCCAGCATTTT. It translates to CASSQARTGYQPQHF.

The CDR3 sequence is CASSLVAGDGYTF. CDR3 bases: TGTGCCAGCAGTTTAGTGGCAGGGGATGGCTACACCTTC. This sequence joins TRBV12-3 or TRBV12-4 and TRBJ1-2; a weak D match, TRBD1 (6 bases). The CDR3 totals 13 residues. With 1 base removed from V and 6 bases from J, the gap between germline ends came to 9 bases.

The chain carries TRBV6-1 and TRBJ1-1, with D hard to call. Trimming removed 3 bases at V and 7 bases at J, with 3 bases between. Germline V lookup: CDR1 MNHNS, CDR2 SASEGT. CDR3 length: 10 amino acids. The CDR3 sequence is CASSEFEAFF. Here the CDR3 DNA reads TGTGCCAGCAGTGAGTTTGAAGCTTTCTTT.

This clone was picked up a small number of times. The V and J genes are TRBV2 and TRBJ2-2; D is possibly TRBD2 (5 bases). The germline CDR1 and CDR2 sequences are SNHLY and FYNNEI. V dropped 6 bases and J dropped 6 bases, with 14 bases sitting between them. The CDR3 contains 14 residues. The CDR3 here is CASRDSRQPGELFF. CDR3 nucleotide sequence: TGTGCCAGCAGGGACTCCCGGCAGCCCGGGGAGCTGTTTTTT.

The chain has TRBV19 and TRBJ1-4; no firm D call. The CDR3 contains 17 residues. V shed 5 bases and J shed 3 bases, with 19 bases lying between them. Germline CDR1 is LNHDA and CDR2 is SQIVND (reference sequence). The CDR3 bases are TGTGCCAGTAGTCCCCGTGAGGGCGGTAGCTCTAATGAAAAACTGTTTTTT. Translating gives CASSPREGGSSNEKLFF.

CDR3 residues: CASSDTTTNSYEQYF. In DNA form, the CDR3 reads TGTGCCAGCAGTGATACGACGACAAACTCCTACGAGCAGTACTTC. The genes are TRBV2 and TRBJ2-7; D is undetermined. Germline-derived CDR1 and CDR2 are SNHLY and FYNNEI. The V and J ends lost 3 bases and 0 bases respectively, with 12 bases between them. The CDR3 covers 15 residues.